Listed here are 7 T cell receptor beta chains from one sample, sequenced in a study of cytomegalovirus exposure and HLA in healthy donors. A multiplex PCR was run with 60 Vbeta primers and 13 Jbeta primers. Clones were sequenced by immunoSEQ multiplex PCR, and TCRdb holds only the in-frame ones, with some missing. The repertoire holds some 150,000 clones, with 80% to 90% as singletons. Source material: PBMCs. These receptors originate from a woman in her twenties or thirties in good health and CMV-seropositive.

J is TRBJ2-7 and V is TRBV27, with D possibly matching TRBD2 (6 bases). From germline, CDR1 is MNHEY and CDR2 SMNVEV (reference sequence). The ends were cut back, 6 bases at V and 6 bases at J, with 9 bases in the middle. The CDR3 is made up of 11 amino acids. The DNA of the CDR3 is TGTGCCAGCAGCTCGCGGGGCGAGCAGTACTTC. Protein: CASSSRGEQYF.

This chain connects TRBV29-1 to TRBJ1-3, with D possibly TRBD1 on 5 matching bases. This CDR3 spans 14 amino acids. Germline values: CDR1 SQVTM, CDR2 ANQGSEA. V shed 7 bases and J shed 4 bases, with 17 bases lying between them. The CDR3 DNA reads TGCAGCGCTTACGGGACTACGTCCGGAAACACCATATATTTT. Translating gives CSAYGTTSGNTIYF.

The chain joins TRBV11-2 to TRBJ2-2, with 9 positions matching TRBD1. CDR3 size: 17 residues. The trim removed 2 bases at V and 1 base at J, leaving 5 bases unmatched. Germline V gene lookup returns CDR1 SGHAT and CDR2 FQNNGV. The CDR3, as DNA: TGTGCCAGCAGCTTAAGGGACAGGGAAGGGAACACCGGGGAGCTGTTTTTT. Protein: CASSLRDREGNTGELFF.

This clone was seen only once. V gene TRBV12-5 combines with J gene TRBJ1-3; D is uncertain. Trimming left V 5 bases short and J 9 bases short, with 11 bases between. Per the germline V gene, CDR1 is LGHNT and CDR2 is FRNRAP. This CDR3 spans 12 amino acids. The CDR3 sequence: CASGPMLATIYF. CDR3 nucleotides: TGTGCTAGTGGTCCGATGCTGGCCACCATATATTTT.

The rearrangement joins TRBV6-6 to TRBJ1-6, with D hard to call. Germline V gives CDR1 MNHNY, CDR2 SVGAGI (reference sequence). CDR3 size: 16 residues. Trimming removed 0 bases from V and 1 base from J, with 7 bases in between. In DNA form, the CDR3 reads TGTGCCAGCAGTTACTCGGCGGTGTCCTATAATTCACCCCTCCACTTT. This gives the protein CASSYSAVSYNSPLHF.

This clone was seen a few times. The genes are TRBV4-3 and TRBJ2-3, with 9 bases aligning to TRBD2. The junction had 9 bases not matched to a gene; V was cut back by 0 bases and J by 5 bases. This CDR3 has 17 residues. Germline lookup yields CDR1 LGHNA and CDR2 YSLEER. CDR3 DNA sequence: TGCGCCAGCAGCCAAGATTGGGTAGCGGGGGCTATAGATACGCAGTATTTT. Translation: CASSQDWVAGAIDTQYF.

The V and J genes are TRBV18 and TRBJ2-3, with a weak D call TRBD2 (6 bases). The V and J ends lost 1 base and 0 bases respectively, with 11 bases between them. The germline CDR1 and CDR2 sequences are KGHSH and LQKENI. The CDR3 has 16 amino acids. In DNA form, the CDR3 reads TGTGCCAGCTCACCACAGGCGGGACCTAGCACAGATACGCAGTATTTT. Protein product: CASSPQAGPSTDTQYF.